The subject of this entry is one T cell receptor beta chain. As yet, its antigen is unknown. A 5'RACE reaction primed in the constant segment made cDNA libraries of TCR alpha and TCR beta, and these carried sample barcodes and UMIs. TCRdb used MiXCR to reprocess the 5' RACE reads, holding one entry per CDR3 protein. The sample consists of more than 450,000 distinct CDR3 sequences, roughly 18% of them appearing once. Trimming pared 0 bases from V and 7 bases from J, leaving 3 bases between. Looked up from germline, CDR1 is KGHSH and CDR2 is LQKENI. CDR3 size: 12 residues. The data originate from a study of T-cell memory formation after mild COVID-19. Study-level information: TCR clusters were mostly donor specific. Notes on the study in general: The study detected some responding clones in pre-infection memory, suggesting cross-reactive memory joined. Shrinking CD4+ clones resided mostly in CM and EM, and CD8+ ones in EMRA.

The sample was PBMCs or a T cell subset sorted from them (not recorded which). The source of this sequence is an adult woman who had mild COVID-19 (a few samples of this study predate the infection). Cell type and time point are not known. This chain uses TRBV18 with TRBJ2-2; D uncertain. CDR3 amino acids: CASSPPIGELFF. The CDR3 DNA reads as TGTGCCAGCTCACCACCGATCGGGGAGCTGTTTTTT.